This TCR beta chain was captured by sequencing in a study of blood T cell repertoires in COVID-19. Study summary: The United States, Italy and Spain provided the acute and convalescent COVID-19 samples. T cells, B-cell-depleted T cells, or PBMCs provided the cDNA or gDNA that served as material.

This clone was counted between two and nine times. Only in-frame clones appear in the TCRdb table, and some are missing; sequencing was by immunoSEQ multiplex PCR. Of about 380,000 clones in the sample, 87% were seen once. J gave up 3 bases and V 0 bases, and 1 base lay outside the gene matches. There are 15 residues in the CDR3. Germline loops: CDR1 MGHRA, CDR2 YSYEKL. Cohort assignment relied on participant-reported clinical history. The sequence derives from a man aged 25 to 45 who had recovered from COVID-19. What was sequenced was PBMCs or T cells enriched from blood (not recorded which). V is TRBV4-1 and J is TRBJ1-5, with 8 bases fitting TRBD1. The CDR3 is CASSQEQGDNQPQHF. The CDR3 nucleotides read TGCGCCAGCAGCCAAGAACAGGGGGACAATCAGCCCCAGCATTTT.